These T cell receptor beta chains were read from a single sample in a study of blood T cell repertoires in COVID-19. The repertoire was sequenced with immunoSEQ multiplex PCR; TCRdb's copy has only in-frame clones and lacks some. The table lists some 270,000 clones, approximately 90% of them singletons, with about 4% in the top ten. Source material: PBMCs or T cells enriched from blood (not recorded which). The receptors derive from a woman aged 30 to 39 with acute COVID-19. CDR3s include the opening cysteine and the closing phenylalanine or tryptophan. The order of the fields is CDR3 DNA, CDR3 protein, V gene, D gene, clone size, J gene. A D gene is named only where the DNA matches it firmly. Only part of the rows carry a size: once, few, many, or a class if the clone is expanded.

CDR3 DNA: TGTGCCAGCAGCTCCCCGACAGCGGGAACCCCCGACAATGAGCAGTTCTTC
CDR3 protein: CASSSPTAGTPDNEQFF
V gene: TRBV7-3
D gene: TRBD2
clone size: -
J gene: TRBJ2-1

CDR3 DNA: TGTGCCAGCAGTTTATGGGGACAGGGGGTGAGTGAGACCCAGTACTTC
CDR3 protein: CASSLWGQGVSETQYF
V gene: TRBV27
D gene: TRBD1
clone size: -
J gene: TRBJ2-5

CDR3 DNA: TGTGCCAGCAACCCGGGACAGTACGTGGCTCCGCATTTT
CDR3 protein: CASNPGQYVAPHF
V gene: TRBV28
D gene: TRBD1
clone size: -
J gene: TRBJ1-5

CDR3 DNA: TGCGCCAGCAGCTTGGTGGGACAGAACGAAAAACTGTTTTTT
CDR3 protein: CASSLVGQNEKLFF
V gene: TRBV5-1
D gene: TRBD1
clone size: -
J gene: TRBJ1-4

CDR3 DNA: TGTGCCAGCAGCCCCCCCGGTGGGGCAGTGGGCAATCAGCCCCAGCATTTT
CDR3 protein: CASSPPGGAVGNQPQHF
V gene: TRBV21-1
D gene: -
clone size: once
J gene: TRBJ1-5

CDR3 DNA: TGTGCCAGCAGTCAAAGCGGGAAGAGCTCCTACAATGAGCAGTTCTTC
CDR3 protein: CASSQSGKSSYNEQFF
V gene: TRBV28
D gene: TRBD2
clone size: -
J gene: TRBJ2-1

CDR3 DNA: TGTGCCAGCAGTTACCGGGACAGATACAATGAGCAGTTCTTC
CDR3 protein: CASSYRDRYNEQFF
V gene: TRBV6-5
D gene: TRBD1
clone size: -
J gene: TRBJ2-1

CDR3 DNA: TGTGCCAGCAGCGATGGGGCCTCTGGAAACACCATATATTTT
CDR3 protein: CASSDGASGNTIYF
V gene: TRBV9
D gene: -
clone size: -
J gene: TRBJ1-3

CDR3 DNA: TGTGCCAGCAGCTTGTCTTTGGGGAGCGACACTGAAGCTTTCTTT
CDR3 protein: CASSLSLGSDTEAFF
V gene: TRBV2
D gene: -
clone size: -
J gene: TRBJ1-1

CDR3 DNA: TGTGCCAGCACCAGGGGCAGCCATCAGCCCCAGCATTTT
CDR3 protein: CASTRGSHQPQHF
V gene: TRBV5-8
D gene: -
clone size: once
J gene: TRBJ1-5

CDR3 DNA: TGTGCCAGCAGCAAAGGGCCTAGCTTCCACAATGAGCAGTTCTTC
CDR3 protein: CASSKGPSFHNEQFF
V gene: TRBV21-1
D gene: -
clone size: once
J gene: TRBJ2-1

CDR3 DNA: TGTGCCAGCAGCGCGAGACAGGGCCCTAGCACAGATACGCAGTATTTT
CDR3 protein: CASSARQGPSTDTQYF
V gene: TRBV9
D gene: TRBD1
clone size: once
J gene: TRBJ2-3

CDR3 DNA: TGTGCCAGCAGGGGAGGAGGAGTCGATTTCGGGGAGCTGTTTTTT
CDR3 protein: CASRGGGVDFGELFF
V gene: TRBV6-5
D gene: -
clone size: -
J gene: TRBJ2-2

CDR3 DNA: TGTGCCAGCAGCCTCAGACAGAATTCACCCCTCCACTTT
CDR3 protein: CASSLRQNSPLHF
V gene: TRBV3-1/TRBV3-2
D gene: -
clone size: -
J gene: TRBJ1-6

CDR3 DNA: TGTGCCAGTAGTCCGGGGGGGGAAGAAGATCAGCCCCAGCATTTT
CDR3 protein: CASSPGGEEDQPQHF
V gene: TRBV19
D gene: -
clone size: -
J gene: TRBJ1-5

CDR3 DNA: TGTGCCAGCAACTCAGGACAGGGGGCCAACGAGCAGTACTTC
CDR3 protein: CASNSGQGANEQYF
V gene: TRBV5-6
D gene: TRBD1
clone size: few
J gene: TRBJ2-7

CDR3 DNA: TGTGCCAGCAGTTCCACCTACGAGCAGTACTTC
CDR3 protein: CASSSTYEQYF
V gene: TRBV27
D gene: -
clone size: few
J gene: TRBJ2-7

CDR3 DNA: TGTGCCAGCAGCCAAGCTATTGGGACAGGGGGCTTGACTGAAGCTTTCTTT
CDR3 protein: CASSQAIGTGGLTEAFF
V gene: TRBV3-1/TRBV3-2
D gene: TRBD1
clone size: -
J gene: TRBJ1-1

CDR3 DNA: TGTGCCAGCAGCTTCCTCGGGACTCCATCCTACGAGCAGTACTTC
CDR3 protein: CASSFLGTPSYEQYF
V gene: TRBV7-2
D gene: -
clone size: -
J gene: TRBJ2-7

CDR3 DNA: TGTGCCAGCAGCCCCGGGACTAGCGGGTTGTTCTCCTACAATGAGCAGTTCTTC
CDR3 protein: CASSPGTSGLFSYNEQFF
V gene: TRBV3-1/TRBV3-2
D gene: TRBD2
clone size: -
J gene: TRBJ2-1

CDR3 DNA: TGTGCCAGCAGCTTGGCCGGGAAGGAGACCCAGTACTTC
CDR3 protein: CASSLAGKETQYF
V gene: TRBV5-4
D gene: -
clone size: -
J gene: TRBJ2-5

CDR3 DNA: TGTGCTAGTGGTTCAGGGGAACAAGAGACCCAGTACTTC
CDR3 protein: CASGSGEQETQYF
V gene: TRBV12-5
D gene: -
clone size: -
J gene: TRBJ2-5

CDR3 DNA: TGTGCCAGCAGTTCTGGGAGCTCCTACGAGCAGTACTTC
CDR3 protein: CASSSGSSYEQYF
V gene: TRBV28
D gene: -
clone size: -
J gene: TRBJ2-7

CDR3 DNA: TGTGCCAGCAGTCTGACAGGGCGCTACAATGAGCAGTTCTTC
CDR3 protein: CASSLTGRYNEQFF
V gene: TRBV28
D gene: TRBD1
clone size: -
J gene: TRBJ2-1

CDR3 DNA: TGTGCCAGCAGTTTCCCAGGGATCACAGATACGCAGTATTTT
CDR3 protein: CASSFPGITDTQYF
V gene: TRBV27
D gene: -
clone size: once
J gene: TRBJ2-3

CDR3 DNA: TGTGCCAGCAGTTCTTTGGGCTCGGCCTCCTACGAGCAGTACTTC
CDR3 protein: CASSSLGSASYEQYF
V gene: TRBV27
D gene: -
clone size: few
J gene: TRBJ2-7

CDR3 DNA: TGTGCCAGTACCACGACAGGATCATCCTACGAGCAGTACTTC
CDR3 protein: CASTTTGSSYEQYF
V gene: TRBV19
D gene: -
clone size: -
J gene: TRBJ2-7

CDR3 DNA: TGTGCCAGCGGGGGCGCTGAGCAGTTCTTC
CDR3 protein: CASGGAEQFF
V gene: TRBV28
D gene: -
clone size: -
J gene: TRBJ2-1

CDR3 DNA: TGTGCCAGCAGTCCTAGGGTTCTGGGGGCTGAAGGCTACACCTTC
CDR3 protein: CASSPRVLGAEGYTF
V gene: TRBV2
D gene: -
clone size: -
J gene: TRBJ1-2

CDR3 DNA: TGTGCCAGCAGCGACGGACAGGGGGGTTATGGATCCGGCTACACCTTC
CDR3 protein: CASSDGQGGYGSGYTF
V gene: TRBV9
D gene: TRBD1
clone size: -
J gene: TRBJ1-2

CDR3 DNA: TGTGCCAGCAGCTTATTCAAGAACACTGAAGCTTTCTTT
CDR3 protein: CASSLFKNTEAFF
V gene: TRBV28
D gene: -
clone size: -
J gene: TRBJ1-1

CDR3 DNA: TGCAGTGCTAGTAGGACTAGCGGGATCTACGAGCAGTACTTC
CDR3 protein: CSASRTSGIYEQYF
V gene: TRBV20-1
D gene: TRBD2
clone size: -
J gene: TRBJ2-7

CDR3 DNA: TGTGCCAGCAGCGCGTTAAGGGGGAGTGGCTACACCTTC
CDR3 protein: CASSALRGSGYTF
V gene: TRBV5-6
D gene: -
clone size: -
J gene: TRBJ1-2

CDR3 DNA: TGCGCCAGCAGCTTCGGGGAGTCTGGCTACACCTTC
CDR3 protein: CASSFGESGYTF
V gene: TRBV5-1
D gene: -
clone size: -
J gene: TRBJ1-2

CDR3 DNA: TGTGCCACCAGCACTGACAGGGGAAATGGCTACACCTTC
CDR3 protein: CATSTDRGNGYTF
V gene: TRBV15
D gene: TRBD1
clone size: -
J gene: TRBJ1-2

CDR3 DNA: TGTGCCAGTACAGGGGGAGGCACTGAAGCTTTCTTT
CDR3 protein: CASTGGGTEAFF
V gene: TRBV6-5
D gene: TRBD1
clone size: -
J gene: TRBJ1-1

CDR3 DNA: TGTGCCAGCAGCTTAGCGGGTCAGGCTAGCAATCAGCCCCAGCATTTT
CDR3 protein: CASSLAGQASNQPQHF
V gene: TRBV7-8
D gene: -
clone size: -
J gene: TRBJ1-5

CDR3 DNA: TGTGCCAGCAGCTTAGCCACTGGACAGGGCAAGGCCGGGGAGCTGTTTTTT
CDR3 protein: CASSLATGQGKAGELFF
V gene: TRBV7-3
D gene: TRBD1
clone size: few
J gene: TRBJ2-2

CDR3 DNA: TGTGCCAGCAGCAAGGAGACAGCCTGGGGCTACACCTTC
CDR3 protein: CASSKETAWGYTF
V gene: TRBV9
D gene: -
clone size: -
J gene: TRBJ1-2

CDR3 DNA: TGTGCCAGCAGGCCGACAGGGACTAATGAAAAACTGTTTTTT
CDR3 protein: CASRPTGTNEKLFF
V gene: TRBV25-1
D gene: TRBD1
clone size: -
J gene: TRBJ1-4

CDR3 DNA: TGTGCCAGTAGTATGGGACAGGGGTTTCAGCCCCAGCATTTT
CDR3 protein: CASSMGQGFQPQHF
V gene: TRBV19
D gene: TRBD1
clone size: -
J gene: TRBJ1-5

CDR3 DNA: TGTGCCAGCAGCTTTGGACTAGCGGGATATAACAATGAGCAGTTCTTC
CDR3 protein: CASSFGLAGYNNEQFF
V gene: TRBV7-6
D gene: TRBD2
clone size: -
J gene: TRBJ2-1

CDR3 DNA: TGTGCCAGCAGTGGAGTAGCGGGTATTATCGGGGAGCTGTTTTTT
CDR3 protein: CASSGVAGIIGELFF
V gene: TRBV2
D gene: TRBD2
clone size: -
J gene: TRBJ2-2

CDR3 DNA: TGTGCCAGCAGCCCGGACGGGAGGAATGAAAAACTGTTTTTT
CDR3 protein: CASSPDGRNEKLFF
V gene: TRBV3-1/TRBV3-2
D gene: -
clone size: -
J gene: TRBJ1-4

CDR3 DNA: TGTGCCAGCGGATTAGCGGGTAACTACAATGAGCAGTTCTTC
CDR3 protein: CASGLAGNYNEQFF
V gene: TRBV28
D gene: TRBD2
clone size: -
J gene: TRBJ2-1

CDR3 DNA: TGTGCCAGCCATTCGGAGGATACGCAGTATTTT
CDR3 protein: CASHSEDTQYF
V gene: TRBV6-5
D gene: -
clone size: -
J gene: TRBJ2-3

CDR3 DNA: TGTGCCACCAGTGGACAGGCCTACAATGAGCAGTTCTTC
CDR3 protein: CATSGQAYNEQFF
V gene: TRBV24-1
D gene: -
clone size: -
J gene: TRBJ2-1

CDR3 DNA: TGTGCCAGCAGCTTGATGGGGCCCACAGATACGCAGTATTTT
CDR3 protein: CASSLMGPTDTQYF
V gene: TRBV11-1
D gene: -
clone size: -
J gene: TRBJ2-3

CDR3 DNA: TGTGCCCCTCCCGGGGGCAGGAGAATCAGGGGGGAGGACTACGAGCAGTACTTC
CDR3 protein: CAPPGGRRIRGEDYEQYF
V gene: TRBV19
D gene: -
clone size: -
J gene: TRBJ2-7

CDR3 DNA: TGTGCCAGCAGCCCGGCGGGGGGCCACGAGCAGTACTTC
CDR3 protein: CASSPAGGHEQYF
V gene: TRBV7-3
D gene: TRBD2
clone size: -
J gene: TRBJ2-7

CDR3 DNA: TGTGCCAGCTCACCTTTGGTAGGGGATTCGGCCAAAAACATTCAGTACTTC
CDR3 protein: CASSPLVGDSAKNIQYF
V gene: TRBV18
D gene: -
clone size: -
J gene: TRBJ2-4

CDR3 DNA: TGTGCCAGCAGTTCCCGACAGGACCTCGGGACAATTCAGTACTTC
CDR3 protein: CASSSRQDLGTIQYF
V gene: TRBV27
D gene: -
clone size: once
J gene: TRBJ2-4

CDR3 DNA: TGTGCCAGCTCACCAGAAAGTAGTGGCAATCAGCCCCAGCATTTT
CDR3 protein: CASSPESSGNQPQHF
V gene: TRBV18
D gene: -
clone size: -
J gene: TRBJ1-5